These 14 T cell receptor beta chains originate from one sample sequenced in a study of T cell responses to AZD1222 COVID-19 vaccine. Some clones are missing from TCRdb's copy, which holds only in-frame ones; the method was immunoSEQ multiplex PCR. The profile shows approximately 79,000 clones, 80% to 90% of them singletons. Here the sequenced sample was peripheral blood, taken on day 0 of AZD1222 vaccination. The source is an adult in good health.

The rearrangement links TRBV6-6 to TRBJ1-5; D is unresolved. Trimming left V 1 base short and J 0 bases short, with 7 bases between. The CDR3 runs to 15 residues. The germline gives CDR1 MNHNY, CDR2 SVGAGI (reference sequence). This CDR3 is CASSYWGDSNQPQHF. CDR3 DNA sequence: TGTGCCAGCAGTTACTGGGGAGATAGCAATCAGCCCCAGCATTTT.

This sequence joins TRBV27 and TRBJ1-6, with TRBD1 identical over 10 bases. This CDR3 region has 18 residues. Germline lookup yields CDR1 MNHEY and CDR2 SMNVEV (reference sequence). The J segment lost 9 bases and the V segment lost 5 bases, leaving 16 bases of the junction unmatched. The CDR3 loop is CASSVLLPGQGKGSPLHF. CDR3 coding DNA: TGTGCCAGCAGTGTTCTCCTACCGGGACAGGGGAAGGGTTCACCCCTCCACTTT.

The J gene is TRBJ1-6, the V gene TRBV29-1; D ambiguous. CDR1 and CDR2 (germline): SQVTM, ANQGSEA. This CDR3 region has 14 residues. V was shortened by 6 bases and J by 7 bases, with 16 bases between the two germline ends. CDR3 sequence (DNA): TGCAGCGTCCAGGAAGAAGCTGGCAATTCACCCCTCCACTTT. This gives the protein CSVQEEAGNSPLHF.

The gene calls are TRBV14 and TRBJ2-7, with TRBD2 identical over 9 bases. V lost 5 bases and J lost 9; bases outside the gene matches: 8. CDR3 length: 13 amino acids. The V gene's germline CDR1 is SGHDN and CDR2 FVKESK. This chain's CDR3 is CASSMSSGRGQYF. DNA of the CDR3: TGTGCCAGCAGCATGAGTAGCGGGAGAGGGCAGTACTTC.

The chain couples TRBV30 to TRBJ1-4, with TRBD1 matching over 7 bases. Trimming took 4 bases from V and 6 from J; bases not matched to a gene: 11. The CDR3 runs to 15 residues. Germline-derived CDR1 and CDR2 are GTSNPN and SVGIG (reference sequence). The CDR3 DNA follows: TGTGCCTGGAAAGGCGCCGGGACAGTTCATGAAAAACTGTTTTTT. Amino acid sequence: CAWKGAGTVHEKLFF.

This rearrangement joins TRBV28 to TRBJ1-1; 10 bases match TRBD1. V lost 5 bases, J lost 7 bases, and 13 bases stayed unmatched. Germline V gene lookup returns CDR1 MDHEN and CDR2 SYDVKM. There are 16 residues in the CDR3. DNA of the CDR3: TGTGCCAGCAGTCCCCGGGGACAGGGGAGAAGAGGTGAAGCTTTCTTT. This gives the protein CASSPRGQGRRGEAFF. The full variable domain, completed using reference TRBV28 and TRBJ1-1, is DVKVTQSSRYLVKRTGEKVFLECVQDMDHENMFWYRQDPGLGLRLIYFSYDVKMKEKGDIPEGYSVSREKKERFSLILESASTNQTSMYLCASSPRGQGRRGEAFFGQGTRLTVV.

This sequence joins TRBV9 and TRBJ2-7; 9 nucleotides match TRBD2. Germline CDR1 SGDLS, CDR2 YYNGEE. With V trimmed by 4 bases and J by 6 bases, 8 bases remained unmatched. The CDR3 extends over 14 amino acids. CDR3 protein: CASSPRLAGSEQYF. The CDR3 DNA reads TGTGCCAGCAGCCCTCGGCTAGCGGGATCCGAGCAGTACTTC.

The rearrangement links TRBV7-9 to TRBJ2-1; 12 bases agree with TRBD2. This CDR3 has 18 amino acids. Unmatched junction bases numbered 13, after V lost 2 bases and J lost 8 bases. Germline loops: CDR1 SEHNR, CDR2 FQNEAQ (reference sequence). This CDR3 reads CASSLPWTSGTPRDEQFF. The DNA of the CDR3 is TGTGCCAGCAGCTTACCCTGGACTAGCGGGACCCCTAGGGATGAGCAGTTCTTC. The whole variable domain, filled in from reference TRBV7-9 and TRBJ2-1, reads DTGVSQNPRHKITKRGQNVTFRCDPISEHNRLYWYRQTLGQGPEFLTYFQNEAQLEKSRLLSDRFSAERPKGSFSTLEIQRTEQGDSAMYLCASSLPWTSGTPRDEQFFGPGTRLTVL.

The chain carries TRBV5-1 and TRBJ2-1; 13 nucleotides agree with TRBD2. In germline, CDR1 is SGHRS, CDR2 YFSETQ. The CDR3 spans 15 residues. J was trimmed by 3 bases and V by 4 bases; bases with no gene match: 1. For the CDR3, the DNA is TGCGCCAGCAGCGGGACTAGCGGGAACTACAATGAGCAGTTCTTC. Its translation: CASSGTSGNYNEQFF. The entire variable domain, with the rest obtained from reference TRBV5-1 and TRBJ2-1, is as follows: KAGVTQTPRYLIKTRGQQVTLSCSPISGHRSVSWYQQTPGQGLQFLFEYFSETQRNKGNFPGRFSGRQFSNSRSEMNVSTLELGDSALYLCASSGTSGNYNEQFFGPGTRLTVL.

This chain joins TRBV3-1 (or the pseudogene TRBV3-2) and TRBJ1-6; D remains ambiguous. The germline V gene encodes CDR1 LGHDT and CDR2 YNNKEL (reference sequence). V was pared by 0 bases and J by 12 bases, with 6 bases between. This CDR3 comprises 12 residues. The CDR3 is CASSQDRGPLHF. The CDR3 region has the DNA TGTGCCAGCAGCCAAGATCGAGGACCCCTCCACTTT.

The V call is TRBV7-8, the J call TRBJ2-3; D perhaps matches TRBD1 (6 bases). Germline loops: CDR1 SGHVS, CDR2 FQNEAQ. The ends were cut back, 1 base at V and 7 bases at J, with 12 bases in the middle. CDR3 size: 14 residues. CDR3 in DNA: TGTGCCAGCAGCTTAGGTCTCAGGGGCAATACGCAGTATTTT. Its protein is CASSLGLRGNTQYF. The whole variable domain, remainder taken from reference TRBV7-8 and TRBJ2-3, is GAGVSQSPRYKVAKRGQDVALRCDPISGHVSLFWYQQALGQGPEFLTYFQNEAQLDKSGLPSDRFFAERPEGSVSTLKIQRTQQEDSAVYLCASSLGLRGNTQYFGPGTRLTVL.

This clone came up a few times. J is TRBJ2-7 and V is TRBV7-9, with 10 nucleotides matching TRBD2. CDR3 length equals 16 residues. V shed 5 bases, J shed 4 bases, and the junction held 11 bases outside the gene matches. CDR1 SEHNR and CDR2 FQNEAQ come from the germline V gene (reference sequence). The DNA of the CDR3 is TGTGCCAGCAGCCCGGAGGGAAGCGGGAGGGTTTACGAGCAGTACTTC. Translation gives CASSPEGSGRVYEQYF. The variable domain in full, completed from reference TRBV7-9 and TRBJ2-7, reads DTGVSQNPRHKITKRGQNVTFRCDPISEHNRLYWYRQTLGQGPEFLTYFQNEAQLEKSRLLSDRFSAERPKGSFSTLEIQRTEQGDSAMYLCASSPEGSGRVYEQYFGPGTRLTVT.

This clone was seen more than once but under ten times. The chain uses TRBV7-2 and TRBJ2-7, with 7 bases matching TRBD1. After removal of 2 bases from V and 5 bases from J, the junction contained 9 bases not matched to a gene. The length of the CDR3 is 15 residues. Germline lookup yields CDR1 SGHTA and CDR2 FQGNSA. Here the CDR3 DNA reads TGTGCCAGCAGCTTAATGGGACAGCTCGGCGACGAGCAGTACTTC. This gives the protein CASSLMGQLGDEQYF.

The rearrangement joins TRBV24-1 to TRBJ2-2, with 7 bases identical to TRBD1. V gave up 7 bases and J gave up 6 bases; unmatched junction bases: 1. From germline, CDR1 is KGHDR and CDR2 SFDVKD. The CDR3 is 12 residues long. This chain's CDR3 is CATRQGAGELFF. Here the CDR3 DNA reads TGTGCCACCAGGCAGGGGGCCGGGGAGCTGTTTTTT.